One sample yielded the 24 T cell receptor beta chains listed below, sequenced in a study of blood T cell repertoires in COVID-19 (dated by TCRdb to the early 2020s). Library preparation was by the immunoSEQ multiplex PCR assay. Imported from immuneACCESS, the table was reduced by TCRdb to in-frame sequences with V and J called. These copies leave out some clones; in studies compared against another copy, an unresolved V gene accounts for under half, and the cause of the remainder is not known. The sample table holds about 300,000 clones, of which approximately 85% were seen once. The ten largest clonotypes hold roughly 1.6% of the sample. Sequenced material: peripheral blood. These receptors all stem from a woman between 45 and 60 years old with acute or convalescent COVID-19.

V and J are TRBV27 and TRBJ1-1; D is uncertain. Germline CDR1 and CDR2: MNHEY and SMNVEV (reference sequence). The CDR3 totals 14 residues. Trimming removed 6 bases at V and 5 bases at J, with 16 bases between. The CDR3 DNA reads as TGTGCCAGCAGGGAGGAAGACACGGATACTGAAGCTTTCTTT. Encoded protein: CASREEDTDTEAFF.

This chain joins TRBV10-3 and TRBJ2-7; 7 nucleotides align to TRBD1. V was clipped by 6 bases and J by 0 bases; unmatched bases: 5. The CDR3 runs to 14 residues. CDR1 and CDR2 (germline): ENHRY, SYGVKD. CDR3: CAISRQGDSYEQYF. The CDR3 DNA sequence: TGTGCCATCAGCCGACAGGGAGACTCCTACGAGCAGTACTTC.

The V call is TRBV6-5, the J call TRBJ1-4; tentative D call: TRBD1 (6 bases). The V end was cut by 6 bases, the J end by 4 bases, with 12 bases between. Germline values: CDR1 MNHEY, CDR2 SVGAGI. The CDR3 is made up of 14 amino acids. The DNA of the CDR3 is TGTGCCAGCAGGGATCGGACAGATAATGAAAAACTGTTTTTT. It yields the protein CASRDRTDNEKLFF.

This chain connects TRBV11-2 to TRBJ1-1; D gene unclear. Germline CDR1 and CDR2: SGHAT and FQNNGV. Trimming removed 2 bases at V and 8 bases at J, with 18 bases between. The CDR3 covers 15 residues. CDR3 residues: CASSLMVYGRTEAFF. The CDR3 DNA reads as TGTGCCAGCAGCTTAATGGTATATGGGAGGACGGAAGCTTTCTTT.

The rearrangement links TRBV19 to TRBJ1-1; 7 bases are shared with TRBD1. CDR1 LNHDA and CDR2 SQIVND come from the germline V gene (reference sequence). The CDR3 is made up of 14 amino acids. V dropped 6 bases and J dropped 0; count of bases not matched to a gene: 4. CDR3 in amino acids: CASSLDRMNTEAFF. Here the CDR3 DNA reads TGTGCCAGTAGCCTGGACAGGATGAACACTGAAGCTTTCTTT. The complete variable domain, with remaining parts taken from reference TRBV19 and TRBJ1-1, reads DGGITQSPKYLFRKEGQNVTLSCEQNLNHDAMYWYRQDPGQGLRLIYYSQIVNDFQKGDIAEGYSVSREKKESFPLTVTSAQKNPTAFYLCASSLDRMNTEAFFGQGTRLTVV.

The chain joins TRBV6-2 or TRBV6-3 to TRBJ2-5, with a possible D match to TRBD2 (5 bases). Between the trimmed V and J ends, which lost 2 bases and 2 bases, there was a span of 12 bases. Germline values: CDR1 MNHEY, CDR2 SVGEGT. This CDR3 region has 15 residues. The CDR3 region has the DNA TGTGCCAGCAGTTACATCCGGGGTCAGCAAGAGACCCAGTACTTC. This codes for CASSYIRGQQETQYF.

With regard to this clone: Additional DNA sequences in this sample encode the identical CDR3. The chain employs TRBV9 and TRBJ2-7; tentative D call: TRBD1 (5 bases). Per germline, CDR1 SGDLS and CDR2 YYNGEE. The CDR3 spans 14 residues. The V end was cut by 1 base, the J end by 2 bases, with 10 bases between. The CDR3 sequence is CASSVSGSAYEQYF. The CDR3 region has the DNA TGTGCCAGCAGCGTATCAGGGTCTGCCTACGAGCAGTACTTC. Filled out from reference TRBV9 and TRBJ2-7, the complete variable domain reads DSGVTQTPKHLITATGQRVTLRCSPRSGDLSVYWYQQSLDQGLQFLIQYYNGEERAKGNILERFSAQQFPDLHSELNLSSLELGDSALYFCASSVSGSAYEQYFGPGTRLTVT.

J is TRBJ2-1 and V is TRBV28; 9 bases line up with TRBD2. Germline trimming cut 8 bases from V and 2 bases from J; bases unmatched to any gene: 10. Germline V CDR1 and CDR2: MDHEN, SYDVKM. The CDR3 runs to 16 residues. The CDR3 protein is CASASLGGGAYNEQFF. In nucleotides, the CDR3 is TGTGCCAGCGCGAGTTTAGGCGGGGGGGCCTACAATGAGCAGTTCTTC.

V usage is TRBV6-5 and J usage is TRBJ1-1, with 9 bases identical to TRBD1. V gave up 4 bases and J gave up 5 bases; unmatched junction bases: 5. The CDR3 has 14 amino acids. Germline V gene sequence: CDR1 MNHEY, CDR2 SVGAGI. CDR3: CASSWDRAGTEAFF. The CDR3 coding sequence is TGTGCCAGCAGTTGGGACAGGGCGGGTACTGAAGCTTTCTTT.

This rearrangement joins TRBV3-1 (or the pseudogene TRBV3-2) to TRBJ2-1; 13 bases are shared with TRBD2. This CDR3 has 17 amino acids. Trimming took 5 bases from V and 5 from J; bases not matched to a gene: 9. Germline V gives CDR1 LGHDT, CDR2 YNNKEL (reference sequence). In DNA form, the CDR3 reads TGTGCCAGCAGCACGCGACTAGCGGGAGGAGGGGACAATGAGCAGTTCTTC. It codes for CASSTRLAGGGDNEQFF.

The V gene is TRBV27, the J gene TRBJ1-6; a weak D match, TRBD1 (6 bases). CDR3 size: 16 residues. Per germline, CDR1 MNHEY and CDR2 SMNVEV (reference sequence). The V end was cut by 6 bases, the J end by 2 bases, with 14 bases between. CDR3 in amino acids: CASRGEGEAYNSPLHF. The CDR3 nucleotides are TGTGCCAGCAGAGGGGAGGGGGAAGCCTATAATTCACCCCTCCACTTT.

V gene TRBV2 combines with J gene TRBJ1-1, with 7 bases identical to TRBD1. J was trimmed by 2 bases and V by 5 bases; bases with no gene match: 5. Germline CDR1 SNHLY, CDR2 FYNNEI. This CDR3 region has 14 residues. The CDR3 DNA reads as TGTGCCAGCAGTATACGGACAGGTAACACTGAAGCTTTCTTT. As protein: CASSIRTGNTEAFF.

The J gene is TRBJ2-7, the V gene TRBV20-1; D not resolved. Germline V gene lookup returns CDR1 DFQATT and CDR2 SNEGSKA (reference sequence). Trimming pared 3 bases from V and 2 bases from J, leaving 11 bases between. CDR3 size: 13 residues. The CDR3 spells CSASSSVAYEQYF. The CDR3 DNA reads as TGCAGTGCTAGTTCAAGCGTAGCCTACGAGCAGTACTTC.

The rearrangement joins TRBV4-1 to TRBJ2-7; tentatively, D is TRBD2 (6 bases). V shed 1 base and J shed 2 bases, with 15 bases lying between them. CDR1 MGHRA and CDR2 YSYEKL come from the germline V gene. The CDR3 has 16 residues. CDR3 in amino acids: CASSQARLAPTYEQYF. The CDR3 DNA sequence: TGCGCCAGCAGCCAAGCCCGCCTAGCGCCGACCTACGAGCAGTACTTC.

The CDR3, as DNA: TGTGCCAGCAGCCAAGATATCAGCGAGCAGTACTTC. It specifies CASSQDISEQYF. V usage is TRBV3-1 (or the pseudogene TRBV3-2) and J usage is TRBJ2-7; no firm D call. Germline V gene lookup returns CDR1 LGHDT and CDR2 YNNKEL (reference sequence). Trimming took 0 bases from V and 6 from J, leaving 6 bases between them. This CDR3 contains 12 residues.

This clone came up a few times. The V and J genes are TRBV3-1 (or the pseudogene TRBV3-2) and TRBJ2-1, with D perhaps matching TRBD2 (6 bases). The V gene lost 4 bases and the J gene lost 2 bases, with 12 bases spanning the gap. Per germline, CDR1 LGHDT and CDR2 YNNKEL (reference sequence). The CDR3 is made up of 15 amino acids. The CDR3 here is CASSPMVAAYNEQFF. The CDR3 region has the DNA TGTGCCAGCAGCCCAATGGTAGCGGCCTACAATGAGCAGTTCTTC.

This sequence joins TRBV5-1 and TRBJ1-2; TRBD1 matches 12 bases. The CDR3 consists of 16 residues. Germline CDR1 and CDR2: SGHRS and YFSETQ. Germline trimming cut 4 bases from V and 8 bases from J; bases unmatched to any gene: 12. The CDR3 spells CASSITGTGGAVGYTF. The DNA of the CDR3 is TGCGCCAGCAGCATCACTGGGACAGGGGGCGCGGTAGGCTACACCTTC. The full variable domain, rest sourced from reference TRBV5-1 and TRBJ1-2, is KAGVTQTPRYLIKTRGQQVTLSCSPISGHRSVSWYQQTPGQGLQFLFEYFSETQRNKGNFPGRFSGRQFSNSRSEMNVSTLELGDSALYLCASSITGTGGAVGYTFGSGTRLTVV.

The chain's CDR3 is CASSLQGIFTEAFF. The CDR3 bases are TGCGCCAGCAGCTTGCAGGGGATTTTCACTGAAGCTTTCTTT. V and J are TRBV5-1 and TRBJ1-1, with D tentatively TRBD1 (6 bases). This CDR3 spans 14 amino acids. The germline V gene has CDR1 SGHRS and CDR2 YFSETQ. V gave up 1 base and J gave up 4 bases, with 11 bases separating them.

The chain links TRBV5-1 to TRBJ2-7; no reliable D call. Germline CDR1 is SGHRS and CDR2 is YFSETQ. Trimming pared 3 bases from V and 0 bases from J, leaving 7 bases between. This CDR3 comprises 13 residues. The CDR3: CASSSTNSYEQYF. Written as DNA, the CDR3 is TGCGCCAGCAGCTCCACAAACTCCTACGAGCAGTACTTC.

J is TRBJ2-4 and V is TRBV6-5; maybe TRBD1 (5 bases). V lost 6 bases and J 8 bases, leaving 8 bases between the germline ends. The CDR3 length is 11 residues. Germline V lookup: CDR1 MNHEY, CDR2 SVGAGI. The CDR3 DNA is TGTGCCAGCAGCCTAGGGGACATTCAGTACTTC. Its translation: CASSLGDIQYF.

V is TRBV6-4 and J is TRBJ1-1; TRBD1 matches at 8 bases. Germline V gene sequence: CDR1 MRHNA, CDR2 SNTAGT. The CDR3 spans 16 residues. The V gene end was trimmed by 6 bases and the J gene end by 3 bases; junction bases not matched to a gene: 12. The CDR3 DNA sequence: TGTGCCAGCAGACAACTCGCAGGGGGCCGGTACACTGAAGCTTTCTTT. Protein: CASRQLAGGRYTEAFF.

V gene TRBV5-1 combines with J gene TRBJ1-2, with D perhaps TRBD1 (6 bases). The germline gives CDR1 SGHRS, CDR2 YFSETQ. Trimming cost V 4 bases and J 4 bases, with 17 bases left between them. This CDR3 contains 15 residues. CDR3 amino acids: CASSIGTQELYGYTF. The CDR3 DNA reads as TGCGCCAGCAGCATCGGGACACAGGAACTCTATGGCTACACCTTC.

The genes are TRBV4-2 and TRBJ2-3; possibly TRBD2 for D (5 bases). The CDR3 totals 15 residues. The germline gives CDR1 LGHNA, CDR2 YNFKEQ. The V end lost 5 bases, the J end lost 0 bases, and 12 bases lay between the germline ends. The CDR3 DNA reads as TGTGCCAGCAGCAATAGAGCGGAAAGCACAGATACGCAGTATTTT. This encodes CASSNRAESTDTQYF.

The chain joins TRBV30 to TRBJ2-6; unclear D gene. The V gene lost 0 bases and the J gene lost 2 bases, with 11 bases spanning the gap. There are 16 residues in the CDR3. The germline V gene has CDR1 GTSNPN and CDR2 SVGIG (reference sequence). The chain's CDR3 is CAWSVQQLPGANVLTF. DNA of the CDR3: TGTGCCTGGAGTGTACAACAGTTGCCTGGGGCCAACGTCCTGACTTTC.